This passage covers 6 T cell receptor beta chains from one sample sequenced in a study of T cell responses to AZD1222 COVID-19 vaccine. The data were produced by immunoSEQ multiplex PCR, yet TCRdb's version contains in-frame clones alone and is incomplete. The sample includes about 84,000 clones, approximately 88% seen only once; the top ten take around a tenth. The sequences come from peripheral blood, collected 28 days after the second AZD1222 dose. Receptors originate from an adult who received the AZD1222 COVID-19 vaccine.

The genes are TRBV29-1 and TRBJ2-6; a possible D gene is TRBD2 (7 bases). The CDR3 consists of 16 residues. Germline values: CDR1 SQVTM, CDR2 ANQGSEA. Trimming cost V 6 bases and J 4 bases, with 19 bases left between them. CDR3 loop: CSVPPPGGQGANVLTF. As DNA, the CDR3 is TGCAGCGTCCCCCCTCCCGGGGGGCAGGGGGCCAACGTCCTGACTTTC. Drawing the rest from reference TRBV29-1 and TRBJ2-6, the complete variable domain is SAVISQKPSRDICQRGTSLTIQCQVDSQVTMMFWYRQQPGQSLTLIATANQGSEATYESGFVIDKFPISRPNLTFSTLTVSNMSPEDSSIYLCSVPPPGGQGANVLTFGAGSRLTVL.

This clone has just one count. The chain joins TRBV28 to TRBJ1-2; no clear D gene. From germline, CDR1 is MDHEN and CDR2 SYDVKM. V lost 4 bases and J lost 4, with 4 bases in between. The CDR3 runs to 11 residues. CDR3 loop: CASSSAYGYTF. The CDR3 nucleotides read TGTGCCAGCAGTTCCGCCTATGGCTACACCTTC.

The CDR3 DNA is TGTGCCATACTCCCGGACAGGTCTAACTATGGCTACACCTTC. Translated: CAILPDRSNYGYTF. The chain uses TRBV28 and TRBJ1-2; 7 bases map to TRBD1. This CDR3 contains 14 residues. Germline lookup yields CDR1 MDHEN and CDR2 SYDVKM. The junction had 8 bases not matched to a gene; V was cut back by 10 bases and J by 0 bases.

The CDR3 DNA sequence: TGTGCCAGCAGTTACTCGTCCGGGGTCGGGACTGAAGCTTTCTTT. As protein: CASSYSSGVGTEAFF. The chain joins TRBV6-2 or TRBV6-3 to TRBJ1-1; D not resolved. There are 15 residues in the CDR3. Per the germline V gene, CDR1 is MNHEY and CDR2 is SVGEGT. V shed 0 bases and J shed 5 bases, with 13 bases lying between them.

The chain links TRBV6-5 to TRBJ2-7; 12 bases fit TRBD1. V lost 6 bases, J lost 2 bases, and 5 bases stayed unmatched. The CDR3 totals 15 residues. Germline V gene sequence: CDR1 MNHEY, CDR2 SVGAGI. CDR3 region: CASRPGTGGAYEQYF. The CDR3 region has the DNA TGTGCCAGCAGGCCGGGGACAGGGGGCGCCTACGAGCAGTACTTC.

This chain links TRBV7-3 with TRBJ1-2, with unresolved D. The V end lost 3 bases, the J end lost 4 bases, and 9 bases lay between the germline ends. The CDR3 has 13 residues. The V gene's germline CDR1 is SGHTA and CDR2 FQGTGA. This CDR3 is CASSFSSFYGYTF. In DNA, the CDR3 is TGTGCCAGCAGCTTTAGTTCCTTCTATGGCTACACCTTC.